The 22 T cell receptor beta chains reported below all come from one sample, sequenced in a study of molecular identifiers for immune sequencing clone quantification. TCRdb recomputed calls from the PCR reads with MiXCR, one row per CDR3 protein. The sample has around 460,000 distinct CDR3 sequences, roughly 24% seen once. The sequencing sample was made of naive CD8+ T cells from blood, with Jurkat cell RNA spiked in. As for subset: FACS-sorted CD8+CD4-CCR7+CD45RA+ naive T cells. Receptor source: a human donor in good health. Some libraries in this study had Jurkat cell RNA spiked in.

The chain carries TRBV6-6 and TRBJ2-2; no definite D call. Germline loops: CDR1 MNHNY, CDR2 SVGAGI (reference sequence). V was cut by 5 bases and J by 6 bases, with 10 bases left in between. The CDR3 runs to 13 residues. The CDR3 DNA reads as TGTGCCAGCAGTACGATACAGCCCGGGGAGCTGTTTTTT. Protein: CASSTIQPGELFF.

The V gene is TRBV6-2 or TRBV6-3, the J gene TRBJ2-3; D is undetermined. V was shortened by 1 base and J by 4 bases, with 15 bases between the two germline ends. Germline-derived CDR1 and CDR2 are MNHEY and SVGEGT. The CDR3 runs to 16 residues. Here the CDR3 DNA reads TGTGCCAGCAGTTACTTTTGGACCGATGCCTCAGATACGCAGTATTTT. As protein: CASSYFWTDASDTQYF.

This rearrangement joins TRBV7-9 to TRBJ2-5; D uncertain. This CDR3 has 14 amino acids. CDR1 and CDR2 (germline): SEHNR, FQNEAQ (reference sequence). Trimming removed 1 base from V and 5 bases from J, with 11 bases in between. CDR3 sequence (DNA): TGTGCCAGCAGCTTAGTGGACCTGTGGGAGACCCAGTACTTC. It specifies CASSLVDLWETQYF.

In the case of this clonotype: The junction does not match germline at one end; this may be a read error. This rearrangement joins TRBV9 to TRBJ2-7; a weak D match, TRBD1 (6 bases). The CDR3 spans 14 residues. Germline lookup yields CDR1 SGDLS and CDR2 YYNGEE. The CDR3: CASSVGAGAYVQYF. DNA of the CDR3: TGTGCCAGCAGCGTAGGGGCAGGGGCCTACGTGCAGTACTTC.

In this sample, this clonotype turned up many times. The rearrangement joins TRBV29-1 to TRBJ2-7, with D tentatively TRBD2 (5 bases). The CDR3 sequence is 13 residues long. Per germline, CDR1 SQVTM and CDR2 ANQGSEA. V lost 7 bases to trimming and J lost 0 bases, with 13 bases between them. The CDR3 DNA is TGCAGCGCCAGAGCGGAAAGCTCCTACGAGCAGTACTTC. It translates to CSARAESSYEQYF.

As concerns this clonotype: One base away lies a much larger clone, so this may be a sequencing read error. The rearrangement links TRBV6-5 to TRBJ2-3; the match to TRBD1 covers 7 bases. CDR3 length: 15 amino acids. The V gene's germline CDR1 is MNHEY and CDR2 SVGAGI. The CDR3: CASSYLSGGTVTQYF. The CDR3 bases are TGTGCCAGCAGTTACCTGTCAGGGGGAACAGTTACGCAGTATTTT.

This clonotype came up many times. The rearrangement links TRBV2 to TRBJ2-7, with D tentatively TRBD2 (6 bases). The ends were cut back, 2 bases at V and 2 bases at J, with 13 bases in the middle. Germline V gene lookup returns CDR1 SNHLY and CDR2 FYNNEI. The CDR3 runs to 15 residues. The CDR3 DNA is TGTGCCAGCAGTGAACGTGGAGGGTCCCCCTACGAGCAGTACTTC. This encodes CASSERGGSPYEQYF.

This clonotype was seen a handful of times. This chain links TRBV7-6 with TRBJ2-3, with a tentative D call TRBD2 (5 bases). Germline V CDR1 and CDR2: SGHVS, FNYEAQ. Trimming stripped 2 bases from V and 3 bases from J, with 6 bases between. The CDR3 has 13 residues. The CDR3 DNA reads TGTGCCAGCAGCTTAAAGCGGACAGATACGCAGTATTTT. It specifies CASSLKRTDTQYF.

The chain joins TRBV4-3 to TRBJ2-3, with 9 bases lining up with TRBD2. Per germline, CDR1 LGHNA and CDR2 YSLEER. The V and J ends lost 0 bases and 2 bases, in that order; junction bases with no gene match: 6. There are 17 residues in the CDR3. The CDR3: CASSQDPSGGPTDTQYF. CDR3 DNA: TGCGCCAGCAGCCAAGATCCCAGCGGGGGGCCCACAGATACGCAGTATTTT.

The rearrangement joins TRBV6-5 to TRBJ2-1; D is perhaps TRBD2 (6 bases). Per the germline V gene, CDR1 is MNHEY and CDR2 is SVGAGI. This CDR3 is built from 15 residues. The V end was cut by 0 bases, the J end by 7 bases, with 13 bases between. The CDR3 sequence is CASSYSAGLGNEQFF. CDR3 sequence (DNA): TGTGCCAGCAGTTACTCGGCGGGGTTAGGTAATGAGCAGTTCTTC.

A remark on this clonotype: This may be a read error: a much more frequent sequence differs by one nucleotide. V and J are TRBV4-3 and TRBJ2-7; D remains unclear. CDR1 LGHNA and CDR2 YSLEER come from the germline V gene. The CDR3 loop spans 13 amino acids. CDR3 DNA: TGCGCCAGCTGCCAGTCCGGGTCGTACGAGCAGTACTTC. Translation gives CASCQSGSYEQYF.

This chain uses TRBV12-3 or TRBV12-4 with TRBJ2-5, with 7 bases matching TRBD1. This CDR3 is built from 17 residues. V shed 1 base, J shed 4 bases, and the junction held 12 bases outside the gene matches. As DNA, the CDR3 is TGTGCCAGCAGTTTAGACCCGTACTCCGGGACAGCAGAGACCCAGTACTTC. Its translation is CASSLDPYSGTAETQYF.

This clonotype was seen ten or more times. The CDR3 spells CSARTGGPIDTQYF. The CDR3, as DNA: TGCAGTGCTAGGACCGGAGGGCCAATAGATACGCAGTATTTT. The V call is TRBV20-1, the J call TRBJ2-3, with a possible D match to TRBD2 (6 bases). Germline V gives CDR1 DFQATT, CDR2 SNEGSKA (reference sequence). Between the trimmed V and J ends, which lost 3 bases and 5 bases, there was a span of 15 bases. The CDR3 loop spans 14 amino acids.

This clonotype was detected a few times. The chain recombines TRBV7-9 with TRBJ2-6, with D uncertain. Trimming shortened V by 7 bases and J by 0 bases, and 16 bases separated the two germline ends. CDR1 SEHNR and CDR2 FQNEAQ come from the germline V gene (reference sequence). This CDR3 has 17 residues. The CDR3 coding sequence is TGTGCCAGCAACGACTCCGACGGAGACTCTGGGGCCAACGTCCTGACTTTC. Protein product: CASNDSDGDSGANVLTF.

This clonotype was counted ten times or more. The rearrangement joins TRBV25-1 to TRBJ2-7, with 10 nucleotides matching TRBD1. Trimming took 4 bases from V and 3 from J; bases not matched to a gene: 6. The CDR3 spans 15 residues. CDR1 and CDR2 from the germline V gene are MGHDK and SYGVNS. CDR3: CASSASGQGVYEQYF. CDR3 coding DNA: TGTGCCAGCAGTGCGTCAGGACAGGGGGTCTACGAGCAGTACTTC.

This clonotype was counted a few times. J is TRBJ2-2 and V is TRBV6-2 or TRBV6-3, with TRBD2 as a possible D gene (6 bases). Germline V lookup: CDR1 MNHEY, CDR2 SVGEGT. V lost 4 bases to trimming and J lost 4 bases, with 22 bases between them. This CDR3 is built from 18 residues. Here the CDR3 reads CASSSDRWGDTSTGELFF. The CDR3 nucleotides are TGTGCCAGCAGTTCTGATCGTTGGGGGGATACGAGCACCGGGGAGCTGTTTTTT.

This clonotype was seen at least ten times. CDR3 nucleotides: TGTGCCAGTAGTCCCGAGGAGGGGGCGGAAGATACGCAGTATTTT. Amino acid sequence: CASSPEEGAEDTQYF. The gene calls are TRBV19 and TRBJ2-3, with D tentatively TRBD1 (7 bases). With 5 bases removed from V and 5 bases from J, the gap between germline ends came to 17 bases. This CDR3 has 15 amino acids. CDR1 LNHDA and CDR2 SQIVND come from the germline V gene (reference sequence).

This clonotype appeared once. This may come from a read error, since a much larger clone is one base off. The V and J genes are TRBV19 and TRBJ2-3; 8 bases line up with TRBD1. With V trimmed by 5 bases and J by 6 bases, 10 bases remained unmatched. Germline CDR1 LNHDA, CDR2 SQIVND (reference sequence). This CDR3 is built from 15 residues. CDR3 sequence: CASSGDRFGPDTQYF. The CDR3 bases are TGTGCCAGTAGTGGGGACAGGTTTGGACCCGATACGCAGTATTTT.

The chain uses TRBV4-3 and TRBJ2-7; possible D gene TRBD1, 7 bases. Germline loops: CDR1 LGHNA, CDR2 YSLEER. With 3 bases removed from V and 2 bases from J, the gap between germline ends came to 14 bases. The CDR3 length is 15 residues. The CDR3 DNA sequence: TGCGCCAGCAGCCAGGAGGGGGCCGGCACCTACGAGCAGTACTTC. Translation gives CASSQEGAGTYEQYF.

This clonotype was detected ten times or more. The chain links TRBV7-9 to TRBJ1-1, with D hard to call. V lost 2 bases, J lost 0 bases, and 10 bases lay in between. Germline CDR1 and CDR2: SEHNR and FQNEAQ (reference sequence). This CDR3 is 15 amino acids long. CDR3 residues: CASSLSHGLNTEAFF. The CDR3, as DNA: TGTGCCAGCAGCTTATCCCACGGGCTGAACACTGAAGCTTTCTTT.

The CDR3: CASSFFRSDTQYF. The CDR3 bases are TGTGCCAGCAGTTTCTTTAGGTCAGATACGCAGTATTTT. The rearrangement joins TRBV28 to TRBJ2-3; D gene ambiguous. This CDR3 is 13 amino acids long. Looked up from germline, CDR1 is MDHEN and CDR2 is SYDVKM. V lost 3 bases and J lost 4, with 8 bases in between.

This clonotype has a count of ten or more. The V gene is TRBV15, the J gene TRBJ2-1; TRBD1 matches at 8 bases. V was clipped by 5 bases and J by 5 bases; unmatched bases: 5. The CDR3 sequence is 14 residues long. Germline V gene lookup returns CDR1 LNHNV and CDR2 YYDKDF (reference sequence). CDR3 sequence reads: CATSEGQVHNEQFF. CDR3 DNA: TGTGCCACCAGCGAGGGACAGGTCCACAATGAGCAGTTCTTC.